The subject of this entry is one T cell receptor (beta chain). This record comes from a study of blood T cells in healthy people across ages. CDR3 size: 14 residues. Germline V gene data show CDR1 as SGHRS and CDR2 as YFSETQ. V lost 5 bases, J lost 12 bases, and 23 bases lay in between. The authors ran a second PCR of about 7 to 11 cycles using a sample-barcoded 5' primer and a J-beta primer mix. Each CDR3 protein gets one entry after TCRdb re-called the 5' RACE reads with MiXCR. The sample yields approximately 1.5 million distinct CDR3 sequences, roughly 43% seen once. This TCR derives from a woman aged 18-30 years in good health. The chain combines TRBV5-1 with TRBJ2-5; a weak D match, TRBD1 (6 bases). The sequencing sample was made of blood. DNA of the CDR3: TGCGCCAGCAGTTATTACGGGCACCCAGGGGAGAAGTACTTC. This codes for CASSYYGHPGEKYF.